The present T cell receptor beta chain was sequenced within a study of glioma-infiltrating T cells. TCR alpha and beta CDR3 regions were amplified from RNA using iRepertoire nested multiplex PCR. One entry per CDR3 protein, called by TCRdb with MiXCR from the multiplex PCR reads. The profile shows about 22,000 distinct CDR3 sequences, approximately 23% of them singletons. CDR1 is MDHEN, CDR2 SYDVKM, per germline. The CDR3 runs to 13 residues. The V and J ends lost 7 bases and 3 bases, in that order; junction bases with no gene match: 6. A single count supports this clonotype. Material for sequencing was glioma tissue, nonneoplastic brain tissue, or PBMCs (not recorded which). This receptor was taken from a human donor with low-grade glioma or glioblastoma, undergoing nonglioma brain surgery, or in good health (not recorded which). The chain couples TRBV28 to TRBJ2-7; 7 bases align to TRBD2. CDR3 sequence (DNA): TGTGCCAGCATGAAGCGGGGATTCTACGAGCAGTACTTC. The encoded protein is CASMKRGFYEQYF.